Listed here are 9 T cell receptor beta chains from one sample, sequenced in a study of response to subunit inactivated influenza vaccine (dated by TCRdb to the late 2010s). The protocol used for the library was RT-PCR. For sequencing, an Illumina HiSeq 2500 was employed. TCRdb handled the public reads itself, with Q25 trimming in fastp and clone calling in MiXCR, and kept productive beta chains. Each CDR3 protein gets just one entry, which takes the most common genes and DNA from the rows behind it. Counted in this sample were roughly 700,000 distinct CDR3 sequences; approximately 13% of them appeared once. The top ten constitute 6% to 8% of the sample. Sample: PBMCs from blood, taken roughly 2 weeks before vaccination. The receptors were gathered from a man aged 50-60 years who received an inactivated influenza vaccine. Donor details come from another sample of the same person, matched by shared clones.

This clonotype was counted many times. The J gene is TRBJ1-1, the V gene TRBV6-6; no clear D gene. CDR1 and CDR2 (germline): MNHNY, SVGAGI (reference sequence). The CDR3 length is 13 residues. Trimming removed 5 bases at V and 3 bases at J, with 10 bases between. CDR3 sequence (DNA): TGTGCCAGCAGTCGAGTCCGGGACACTGAAGCTTTCTTT. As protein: CASSRVRDTEAFF.

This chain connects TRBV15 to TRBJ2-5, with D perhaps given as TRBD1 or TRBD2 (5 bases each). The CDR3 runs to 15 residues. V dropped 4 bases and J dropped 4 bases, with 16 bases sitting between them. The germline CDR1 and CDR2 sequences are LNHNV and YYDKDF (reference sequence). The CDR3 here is CATSIGPTGGETQYF. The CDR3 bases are TGTGCCACCAGCATAGGGCCTACTGGGGGAGAGACCCAGTACTTC.

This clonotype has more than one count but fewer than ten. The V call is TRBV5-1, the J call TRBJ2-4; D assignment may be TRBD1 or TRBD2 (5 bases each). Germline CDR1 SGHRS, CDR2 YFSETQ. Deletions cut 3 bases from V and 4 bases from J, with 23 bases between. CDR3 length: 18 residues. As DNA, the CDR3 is TGCGCCAGCAGCTGGGGACCGGGACCCCGCACGGAAAAAAACATTCAGTACTTC. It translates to CASSWGPGPRTEKNIQYF.

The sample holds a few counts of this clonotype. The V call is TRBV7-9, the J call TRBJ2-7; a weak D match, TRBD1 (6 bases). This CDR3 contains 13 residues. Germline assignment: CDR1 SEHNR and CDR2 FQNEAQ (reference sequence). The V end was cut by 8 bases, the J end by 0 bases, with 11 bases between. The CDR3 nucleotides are TGTGCCAGCTATGGGGACATCTCCTACGAGCAGTACTTC. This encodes CASYGDISYEQYF.

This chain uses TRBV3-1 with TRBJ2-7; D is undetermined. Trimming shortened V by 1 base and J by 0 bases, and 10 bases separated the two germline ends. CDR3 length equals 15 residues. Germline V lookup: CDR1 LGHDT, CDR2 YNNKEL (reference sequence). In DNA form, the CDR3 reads TGTGCCAGCAGCCAAGGGTACAGAAACTCCTACGAGCAGTACTTC. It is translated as CASSQGYRNSYEQYF.

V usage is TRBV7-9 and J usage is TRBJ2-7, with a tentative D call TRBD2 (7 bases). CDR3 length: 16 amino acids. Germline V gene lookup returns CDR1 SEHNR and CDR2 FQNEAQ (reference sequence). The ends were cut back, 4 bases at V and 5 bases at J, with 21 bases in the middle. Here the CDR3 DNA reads TGTGCCAGCAGCTACGAGGGGGGGGTTACTGGGGACGAGCAGTACTTC. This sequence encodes CASSYEGGVTGDEQYF.

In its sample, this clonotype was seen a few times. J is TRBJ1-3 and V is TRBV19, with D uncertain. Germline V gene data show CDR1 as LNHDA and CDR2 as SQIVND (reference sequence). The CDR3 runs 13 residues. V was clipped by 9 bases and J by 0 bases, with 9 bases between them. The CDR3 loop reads CASGPSSGNTIYF. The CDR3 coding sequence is TGTGCCAGCGGACCGTCCTCTGGAAACACCATATATTTT.

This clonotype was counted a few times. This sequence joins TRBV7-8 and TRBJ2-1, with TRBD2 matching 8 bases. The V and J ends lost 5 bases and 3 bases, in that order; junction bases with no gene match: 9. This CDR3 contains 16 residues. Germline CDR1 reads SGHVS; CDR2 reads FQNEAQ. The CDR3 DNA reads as TGTGCCAGCAGCGGAGAAAAAAGCGGGAGCTACAATGAGCAGTTCTTC. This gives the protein CASSGEKSGSYNEQFF.

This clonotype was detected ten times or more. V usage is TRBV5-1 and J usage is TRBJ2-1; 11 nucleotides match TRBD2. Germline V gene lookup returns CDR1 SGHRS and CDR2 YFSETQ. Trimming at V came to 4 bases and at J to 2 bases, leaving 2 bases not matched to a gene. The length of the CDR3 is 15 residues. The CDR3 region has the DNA TGCGCCAGCAGCCCGACTAGCGGGGCCTACAATGAGCAGTTCTTC. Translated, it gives CASSPTSGAYNEQFF.